This TCR beta chain was retrieved from a study of blood T cells in healthy people across ages. Notes on the study in general: Whereas aged donors had fewer naive CD4+ cells, long-lived donors had more of them and higher diversity. Expanded clonotype shifts may have been confounded, as the donors had an unknown CMV status.

Germline CDR1 reads MNHEY; CDR2 reads SVGEGT. V lost 2 bases and J lost 10, with 15 bases in between. The CDR3 loop spans 14 amino acids. In the case of this clonotype: Its target is not known.

Sample-barcoded 5' priming and a J-beta primer mix drove a second PCR of roughly 7 to 11 cycles. TCRdb analysed the 5' RACE reads with MiXCR anew, one entry per CDR3 protein. The sample yields under 2,000,000 distinct CDR3 sequences, 49% seen once. This clonotype originated in a woman aged 40 to 50 in good health. Material: blood. The rearrangement joins TRBV6-2 or TRBV6-3 to TRBJ2-1; D is unresolved. This chain's CDR3 is CASSYLQESYEQFF. The CDR3 DNA is TGTGCCAGCAGTTACCTGCAGGAATCCTACGAGCAGTTCTTC.